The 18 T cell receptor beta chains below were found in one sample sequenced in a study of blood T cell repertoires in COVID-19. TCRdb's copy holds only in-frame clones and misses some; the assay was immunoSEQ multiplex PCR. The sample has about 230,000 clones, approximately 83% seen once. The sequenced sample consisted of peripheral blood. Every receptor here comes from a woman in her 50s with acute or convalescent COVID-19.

The CDR3 nucleotides read TGTGCCAGCAGCCAGAAACTAGCGGGGGGCACAGATACGCAGTATTTT. Translated: CASSQKLAGGTDTQYF. The J gene is TRBJ2-3, the V gene TRBV4-2; the match to TRBD2 covers 11 bases. In germline, CDR1 is LGHNA, CDR2 YNFKEQ. There are 16 residues in the CDR3. V lost 3 bases, J lost 1 base, and 3 bases stayed unmatched.

DNA for the CDR3: TGTGCCAGCAGCCCCCGGACAGGGTGGAACACTGAAGCTTTCTTT. It codes for CASSPRTGWNTEAFF. J is TRBJ1-1 and V is TRBV9; 8 nucleotides line up with TRBD1. The CDR3 is 15 amino acids. Germline trimming cut 4 bases from V and 1 base from J; bases unmatched to any gene: 6. Germline CDR1 SGDLS, CDR2 YYNGEE.

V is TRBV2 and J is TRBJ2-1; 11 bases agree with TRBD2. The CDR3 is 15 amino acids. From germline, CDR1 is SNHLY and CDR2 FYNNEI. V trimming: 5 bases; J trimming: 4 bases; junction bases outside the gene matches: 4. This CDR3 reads CASSSGTSGYNEQFF. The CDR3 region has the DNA TGTGCCAGCAGTTCCGGGACTAGCGGATACAATGAGCAGTTCTTC.

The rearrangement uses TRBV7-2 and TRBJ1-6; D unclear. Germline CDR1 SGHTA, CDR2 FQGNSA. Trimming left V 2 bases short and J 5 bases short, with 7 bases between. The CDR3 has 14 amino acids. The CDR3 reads CASSLQVDNSPLHF. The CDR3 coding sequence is TGTGCCAGCAGCTTACAGGTGGATAATTCACCCCTCCACTTT.

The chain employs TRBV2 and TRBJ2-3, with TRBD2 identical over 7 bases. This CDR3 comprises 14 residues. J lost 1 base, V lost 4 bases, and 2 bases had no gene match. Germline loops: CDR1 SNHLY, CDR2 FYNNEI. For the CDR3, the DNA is TGTGCCAGCAGTGCCAGCGGGGGCACAGATACGCAGTATTTT. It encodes CASSASGGTDTQYF. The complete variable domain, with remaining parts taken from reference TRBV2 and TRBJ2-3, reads EPEVTQTPSHQVTQMGQEVILRCVPISNHLYFYWYRQILGQKVEFLVSFYNNEISEKSEIFDDQFSVERPDGSNFTLKIRSTKLEDSAMYFCASSASGGTDTQYFGPGTRLTVL.

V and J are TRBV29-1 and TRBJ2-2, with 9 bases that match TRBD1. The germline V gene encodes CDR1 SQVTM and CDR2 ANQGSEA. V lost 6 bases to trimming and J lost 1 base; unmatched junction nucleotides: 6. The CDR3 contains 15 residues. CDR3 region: CSVRTGQGNTGELFF. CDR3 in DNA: TGCAGCGTGCGTACGGGACAGGGGAACACCGGGGAGCTGTTTTTT.

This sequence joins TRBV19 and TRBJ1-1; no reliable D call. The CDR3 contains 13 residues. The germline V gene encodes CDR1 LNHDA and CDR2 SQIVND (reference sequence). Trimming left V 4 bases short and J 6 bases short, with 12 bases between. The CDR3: CASSSVRGSEAFF. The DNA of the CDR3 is TGTGCCAGTAGTAGCGTCAGAGGCTCTGAAGCTTTCTTT.

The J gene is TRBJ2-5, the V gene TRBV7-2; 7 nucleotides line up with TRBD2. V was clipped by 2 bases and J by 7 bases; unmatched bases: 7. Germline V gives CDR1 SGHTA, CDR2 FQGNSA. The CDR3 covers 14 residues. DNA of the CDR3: TGTGCCAGCAGCTTACCCTTAACGGGGGGGACCCAGTACTTC. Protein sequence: CASSLPLTGGTQYF.

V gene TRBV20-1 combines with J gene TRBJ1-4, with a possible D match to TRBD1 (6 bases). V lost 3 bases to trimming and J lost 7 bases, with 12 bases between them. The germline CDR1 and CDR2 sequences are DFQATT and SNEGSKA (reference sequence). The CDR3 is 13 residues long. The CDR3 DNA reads TGCAGTGCTAGTTTGGGGGCTCGTGAAAAACTGTTTTTT. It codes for CSASLGAREKLFF.

The CDR3 loop is CASSLTGAPGYTF. Here the CDR3 DNA reads TGTGCCAGCAGTCTTACAGGGGCCCCTGGCTACACCTTC. The gene calls are TRBV3-1 (or the pseudogene TRBV3-2) and TRBJ1-2; 7 nucleotides line up with TRBD1. The CDR3 spans 13 residues. The ends lost 6 bases at V and 7 bases at J; junction bases unmatched: 8. The germline gives CDR1 LGHDT, CDR2 YNNKEL (reference sequence).

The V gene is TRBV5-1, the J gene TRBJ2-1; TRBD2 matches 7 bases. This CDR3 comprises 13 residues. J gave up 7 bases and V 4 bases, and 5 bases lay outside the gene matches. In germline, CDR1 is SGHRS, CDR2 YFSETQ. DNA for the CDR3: TGCGCCAGCAGCCTTACGGGGGGTAATGAGCAGTTCTTC. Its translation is CASSLTGGNEQFF.

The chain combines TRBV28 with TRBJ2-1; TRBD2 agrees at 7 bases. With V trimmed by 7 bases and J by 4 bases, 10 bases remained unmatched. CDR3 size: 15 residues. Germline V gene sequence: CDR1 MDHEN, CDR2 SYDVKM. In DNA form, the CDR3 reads TGTGCCAGCAAGGGACGGGGGGTCACTTACAATGAGCAGTTCTTC. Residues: CASKGRGVTYNEQFF.

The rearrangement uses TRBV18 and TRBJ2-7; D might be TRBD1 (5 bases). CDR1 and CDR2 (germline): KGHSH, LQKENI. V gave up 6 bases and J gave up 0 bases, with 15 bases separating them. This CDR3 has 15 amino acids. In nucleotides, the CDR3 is TGTGCCAGCTCGGGGCCCGGTCCAGTCTCCTACGAGCAGTACTTC. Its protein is CASSGPGPVSYEQYF.

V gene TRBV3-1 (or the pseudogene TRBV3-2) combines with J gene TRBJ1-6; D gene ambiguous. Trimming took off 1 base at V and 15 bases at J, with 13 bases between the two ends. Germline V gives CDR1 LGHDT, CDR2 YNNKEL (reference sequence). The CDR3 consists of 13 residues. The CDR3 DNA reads TGTGCCAGCAGCCAAGTGGAAGAGGGAGGCCTCCACTTT. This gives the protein CASSQVEEGGLHF.

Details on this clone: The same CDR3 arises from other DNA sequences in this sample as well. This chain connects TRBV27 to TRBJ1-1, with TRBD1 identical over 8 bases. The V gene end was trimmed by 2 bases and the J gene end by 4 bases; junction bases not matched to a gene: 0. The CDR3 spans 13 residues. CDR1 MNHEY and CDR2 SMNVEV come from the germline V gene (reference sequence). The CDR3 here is CASSLTGGTEAFF. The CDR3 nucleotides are TGTGCCAGCAGTTTAACAGGGGGCACTGAAGCTTTCTTT.

CDR3 in DNA: TGTGCCTGGAGTCAGGGGGAGATTTACGAGCAGTACTTC. Translated: CAWSQGEIYEQYF. The J gene is TRBJ2-7, the V gene TRBV30, with 7 bases matching TRBD1. Germline V gene data show CDR1 as GTSNPN and CDR2 as SVGIG (reference sequence). The CDR3 is 13 amino acids. V dropped 2 bases and J dropped 4; count of bases not matched to a gene: 5.

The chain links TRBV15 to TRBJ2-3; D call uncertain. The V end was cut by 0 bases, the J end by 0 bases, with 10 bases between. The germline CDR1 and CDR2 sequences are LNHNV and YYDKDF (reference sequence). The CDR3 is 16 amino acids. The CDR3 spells CATSRDGWSSTDTQYF. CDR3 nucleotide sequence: TGTGCCACCAGCAGAGACGGGTGGAGTAGCACAGATACGCAGTATTTT.

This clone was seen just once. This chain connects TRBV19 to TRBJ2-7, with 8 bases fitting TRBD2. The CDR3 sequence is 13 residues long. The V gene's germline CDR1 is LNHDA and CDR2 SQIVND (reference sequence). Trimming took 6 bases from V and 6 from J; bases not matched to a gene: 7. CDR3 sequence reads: CASRPGLEVEQYF. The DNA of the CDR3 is TGTGCCAGTAGGCCGGGACTAGAGGTCGAGCAGTACTTC.